The count of the clone carrying this T cell receptor (beta chain) is one. This CDR3 is also generated by other DNA sequences in the sample. The data were obtained in a study of PD-L1 blockade in urothelial cancer. Background on the study: Atezolizumab (1,200 mg intravenously every 3 weeks) began in about 2014 for patients. Blood samples had a median of roughly 140,000 T cells.

The CDR3 runs 15 residues. The ends were cut back, 5 bases at V and 4 bases at J, with 15 bases in the middle. The germline V gene encodes CDR1 SGHRS and CDR2 YFSETQ. Sequenced by immunoSEQ multiplex PCR; TCRdb stores in-frame clones only, minus some. The data show approximately 46,000 clones, nearly 90% seen once. The source was PBMCs, collected around atezolizumab (anti-PD-L1) treatment. This chain uses TRBV5-1 with TRBJ1-4, with a possible D match to TRBD1 (6 bases). The sequence was collected from a man aged 55-75 years with urothelial cancer. The CDR3 region has the DNA TGCGCCAGCAGGCCCTCCACAGGGAGTAATGAAAAACTGTTTTTT. It is translated as CASRPSTGSNEKLFF.